These 28 T cell receptor beta chains originate from one sample sequenced in a study of blood T cell repertoires in COVID-19. Generated by immunoSEQ multiplex PCR, the TCRdb table keeps only in-frame clones and is missing some. The sample has 100,000 to 150,000 clones, over 75% seen once. Source material: peripheral blood. These receptors came from a man at least 80 years old with active or convalescent COVID-19.

The chain combines TRBV24-1 with TRBJ2-5, with 12 nucleotides matching TRBD2. Germline V gives CDR1 KGHDR, CDR2 SFDVKD. The CDR3 is 16 residues long. V shed 3 bases and J 5 bases; nucleotides not matched to a gene: 6. The CDR3 sequence: CATSDPSGGADETQYF. The CDR3 region has the DNA TGTGCCACCAGTGATCCTAGCGGGGGGGCGGATGAGACCCAGTACTTC.

The chain is built from TRBV10-3 and TRBJ2-1; 13 bases map to TRBD2. Unmatched junction bases numbered 13, after V lost 5 bases and J lost 6 bases. Looked up from germline, CDR1 is ENHRY and CDR2 is SYGVKD. The CDR3 is 18 residues long. CDR3 loop: CAISSTSGGAIIANEQFF. The CDR3, as DNA: TGTGCCATCAGTTCCACTAGCGGGGGGGCAATAATCGCCAATGAGCAGTTCTTC.

The table lists this clone with a few counts. The same CDR3 arises from other DNA sequences in this sample as well. The rearrangement joins TRBV27 to TRBJ1-4; possibly TRBD1 for D (6 bases). CDR1 is MNHEY, CDR2 SMNVEV, per germline (reference sequence). Trimming stripped 6 bases from V and 0 bases from J, with 11 bases between. This CDR3 is built from 15 residues. The CDR3 coding sequence is TGTGCCAGCAGACCCCAGGGGTCAACTAATGAAAAACTGTTTTTT. Protein sequence: CASRPQGSTNEKLFF.

This chain connects TRBV5-1 to TRBJ2-3, with TRBD2 identical over 8 bases. V shed 4 bases, J shed 2 bases, and the junction held 3 bases outside the gene matches. The CDR3 extends over 14 amino acids. Germline CDR1 is SGHRS and CDR2 is YFSETQ. The CDR3 is CASSQRGPTDTQYF. In nucleotides, the CDR3 is TGCGCCAGCAGCCAGCGGGGGCCCACAGATACGCAGTATTTT.

The rearrangement links TRBV6-5 to TRBJ1-2; possibly TRBD1 for D (6 bases). The CDR3 contains 13 residues. Germline V gene sequence: CDR1 MNHEY, CDR2 SVGAGI. The V and J ends lost 6 bases and 4 bases respectively, with 12 bases between them. CDR3 region: CASRLDRFYGYTF. The CDR3 region has the DNA TGTGCCAGCAGATTAGACAGGTTCTATGGCTACACCTTC.

V is TRBV5-4 and J is TRBJ2-2, with TRBD2 matching 10 bases. The CDR3 totals 16 residues. The V gene end was trimmed by 4 bases and the J gene end by 4 bases; junction bases not matched to a gene: 7. Germline CDR1 SGHNT, CDR2 YYREEE (reference sequence). CDR3 nucleotide sequence: TGTGCCAGCAGCACCAAGCGGGGGGGAGGCACCGGGGAGCTGTTTTTT. The encoded protein is CASSTKRGGGTGELFF.

This chain links TRBV3-1 (or the pseudogene TRBV3-2) with TRBJ1-1; 7 bases match TRBD1. The junction had 2 bases not matched to a gene; V was cut back by 4 bases and J by 0 bases. This CDR3 comprises 14 residues. Germline CDR1 reads LGHDT; CDR2 reads YNNKEL (reference sequence). CDR3 coding DNA: TGTGCCAGCAGCCTACAGGGGTTGAACACTGAAGCTTTCTTT. This encodes CASSLQGLNTEAFF.

The chain uses TRBV2 and TRBJ1-2, with D maybe TRBD1 (5 bases). Trimming left V 6 bases short and J 4 bases short, with 12 bases between. This CDR3 spans 13 amino acids. The germline V gene encodes CDR1 SNHLY and CDR2 FYNNEI. In DNA, the CDR3 is TGTGCCAGCAGGGGGGGAGCCGGCTATGGCTACACCTTC. It codes for CASRGGAGYGYTF.

This clone was seen a handful of times. This sequence joins TRBV4-3 and TRBJ1-3; tentatively, D is TRBD1 (5 bases). The CDR3 is made up of 16 amino acids. Germline V lookup: CDR1 LGHNA, CDR2 YSLEER. Trimming stripped 0 bases from V and 3 bases from J, with 12 bases between. The CDR3: CASSQDRGFGGNTIYF. CDR3 sequence (DNA): TGCGCCAGCAGCCAAGATAGGGGCTTTGGTGGAAACACCATATATTTT.

The chain recombines TRBV6-5 with TRBJ1-5; D remains ambiguous. V lost 6 bases, J lost 5 bases, and 14 bases lay in between. The CDR3 extends over 14 amino acids. Germline V gives CDR1 MNHEY, CDR2 SVGAGI. In DNA form, the CDR3 reads TGTGCCAGCAGCTCCGGTCTCTCCCATCAGCCCCAGCATTTT. Translation gives CASSSGLSHQPQHF.

The rearrangement links TRBV11-3 to TRBJ2-3, with D possibly TRBD2 on 6 matching bases. Germline-derived CDR1 and CDR2 are SGHNT and YENEEA. This CDR3 region has 15 residues. V lost 6 bases, J lost 2 bases, and 15 bases lay in between. CDR3 bases: TGTGCCAGCAGGGGGGGAGACGGTTACACAGATACGCAGTATTTT. Translation: CASRGGDGYTDTQYF. The variable domain in full, with the rest retrieved from reference TRBV11-3 and TRBJ2-3, is EAGVVQSPRYKIIEKKQPVAFWCNPISGHNTLYWYLQNLGQGPELLIRYENEEAVDDSQLPKDRFSAERLKGVDSTLKIQPAELGDSAVYLCASRGGDGYTDTQYFGPGTRLTVL.

The chain employs TRBV18 and TRBJ2-3; 7 nucleotides line up with TRBD1. This CDR3 is 14 amino acids long. V was clipped by 6 bases and J by 4 bases; unmatched bases: 7. Germline CDR1 reads KGHSH; CDR2 reads LQKENI. CDR3 sequence: CASSPGQASDTQYF. As DNA, the CDR3 is TGTGCCAGCTCGCCTGGACAGGCCTCAGATACGCAGTATTTT. Filled out from reference TRBV18 and TRBJ2-3, the complete variable domain reads NAGVMQNPRHLVRRRGQEARLRCSPMKGHSHVYWYRQLPEEGLKFMVYLQKENIIDESGMPKERFSAEFPKEGPSILRIQQVVRGDSAAYFCASSPGQASDTQYFGPGTRLTVL.

This clone has a single count. The J gene is TRBJ1-1, the V gene TRBV6-5; TRBD1 agrees at 9 bases. The CDR3 covers 14 residues. Germline V gene lookup returns CDR1 MNHEY and CDR2 SVGAGI. The ends lost 6 bases at V and 6 bases at J; junction bases unmatched: 8. The CDR3 protein is CASRWDRDFPEAFF. The CDR3 nucleotides read TGTGCCAGCAGGTGGGACAGGGATTTCCCTGAAGCTTTCTTT.

The chain links TRBV11-3 to TRBJ2-5; a weak D match, TRBD2 (6 bases). The CDR3 runs to 13 residues. V was shortened by 2 bases and J by 7 bases, with 11 bases between the two germline ends. The germline V gene has CDR1 SGHNT and CDR2 YENEEA. The CDR3 reads CASSLFSGGTQYF. The CDR3 DNA reads as TGTGCCAGCAGCTTATTTTCCGGGGGGACCCAGTACTTC.

The rearrangement uses TRBV20-1 and TRBJ1-5, with D possibly TRBD1 on 5 matching bases. Germline V gives CDR1 DFQATT, CDR2 SNEGSKA (reference sequence). This CDR3 spans 11 amino acids. V shed 3 bases and J shed 14 bases, with 14 bases lying between them. The CDR3 nucleotides read TGCAGTGCTAGGCGGGGATCAGGGAAGCATTTT. Protein sequence: CSARRGSGKHF.

Only a few counts were recorded for this clone. The rearrangement joins TRBV2 to TRBJ1-3; 7 bases agree with TRBD1. The CDR3 length is 15 residues. The V and J ends lost 6 bases and 2 bases, in that order; junction bases with no gene match: 7. Per germline, CDR1 SNHLY and CDR2 FYNNEI. In nucleotides, the CDR3 is TGTGCCAGCAGGCCGGACAGGACGGCTGGAAACACCATATATTTT. It translates to CASRPDRTAGNTIYF.

This clone is a singleton in its sample. The chain links TRBV18 to TRBJ2-3; D might be TRBD2 (5 bases). Per germline, CDR1 KGHSH and CDR2 LQKENI. The V end lost 6 bases, the J end lost 2 bases, and 15 bases lay between the germline ends. This CDR3 spans 15 amino acids. CDR3: CASSPTGITTDTQYF. The CDR3 region has the DNA TGTGCCAGCTCCCCGACGGGGATTACCACAGATACGCAGTATTTT.

The chain uses TRBV24-1 and TRBJ2-3; no reliable D call. Trimming removed 4 bases at V and 1 base at J, with 14 bases between. Germline V gene sequence: CDR1 KGHDR, CDR2 SFDVKD. The CDR3 length is 16 residues. The CDR3 protein is CATSESENRGTDTQYF. The CDR3 region has the DNA TGTGCCACCAGTGAGTCGGAGAATAGAGGCACAGATACGCAGTATTTT.

V gene TRBV4-2 combines with J gene TRBJ2-7; possible D gene TRBD1, 5 bases. V lost 5 bases and J lost 6, with 26 bases in between. This CDR3 is built from 17 residues. Per the germline V gene, CDR1 is LGHNA and CDR2 is YNFKEQ. Here the CDR3 DNA reads TGTGCCAGCAGCAACCTACCTCAGGGATCGGCTAAAGGCGAGCAGTACTTC. As protein: CASSNLPQGSAKGEQYF.

The rearrangement uses TRBV6-5 and TRBJ1-6, with D possibly TRBD1 on 6 matching bases. Deletions cut 5 bases from V and 7 bases from J, with 12 bases between. Germline-derived CDR1 and CDR2 are MNHEY and SVGAGI. This CDR3 region has 14 residues. CDR3 nucleotide sequence: TGTGCCAGCAGTACACGACAGGCGAATTCACCCCTCCACTTT. Residues: CASSTRQANSPLHF.

This clone was counted a few times. The chain links TRBV19 to TRBJ1-1; 8 bases line up with TRBD1. Germline trimming cut 8 bases from V and 4 bases from J; bases unmatched to any gene: 9. Germline lookup yields CDR1 LNHDA and CDR2 SQIVND (reference sequence). The CDR3 has 14 residues. The CDR3 nucleotides are TGTGCCAGTTCCCAGACAGGGGACGTCACTGAAGCTTTCTTT. Its protein is CASSQTGDVTEAFF.

The sample holds one count of this clone. The chain uses TRBV6-5 and TRBJ2-7; 10 nucleotides agree with TRBD2. The CDR3 length is 14 residues. Per the germline V gene, CDR1 is MNHEY and CDR2 is SVGAGI. Trimming cost V 7 bases and J 7 bases; bases outside gene matches: 10. Written as DNA, the CDR3 is TGTGCCAGCACCGGACCCGGGACTAGCGTTGAGCAGTACTTC. It yields the protein CASTGPGTSVEQYF.

This chain uses TRBV6-4 with TRBJ2-1, with D unclear. CDR1 is MRHNA and CDR2 is SNTAGT in the germline V gene. CDR3 size: 16 residues. V was clipped by 5 bases and J by 0 bases, with 14 bases between them. The CDR3 DNA reads TGTGCCAGCAGTTCCAGGTTTACAAGCTCCTACAATGAGCAGTTCTTC. The encoded protein is CASSSRFTSSYNEQFF.

This chain connects TRBV24-1 to TRBJ2-1; TRBD1 matches at 11 bases. Germline loops: CDR1 KGHDR, CDR2 SFDVKD. CDR3 length: 16 residues. J gave up 7 bases and V 1 base, and 5 bases lay outside the gene matches. DNA of the CDR3: TGTGCCACCAGTGATTTCAAGGACAGGGGGCCTAATGAGCAGTTCTTC. Translated: CATSDFKDRGPNEQFF.

The chain carries TRBV10-3 and TRBJ1-6; TRBD1 matches 7 bases. The CDR3 contains 15 residues. The V and J ends lost 11 bases and 0 bases, in that order; junction bases with no gene match: 7. Germline V CDR1 and CDR2: ENHRY, SYGVKD. The CDR3 spells CAVKTGSSYNSPLHF. The CDR3 DNA reads TGTGCCGTTAAGACAGGGAGCTCCTATAATTCACCCCTCCACTTT.

The genes are TRBV7-2 and TRBJ1-2; D is undetermined. Trimming left V 1 base short and J 8 bases short, with 17 bases between. This CDR3 has 15 residues. Germline V gene sequence: CDR1 SGHTA, CDR2 FQGNSA. The CDR3 nucleotides are TGTGCCAGCAGCTTAGACCGCGCCGGGGTGTGGGGCTACACCTTC. This codes for CASSLDRAGVWGYTF.

The chain recombines TRBV7-3 with TRBJ2-1; D remains ambiguous. The germline V and J ends were trimmed by 1 base and 5 bases, with 9 bases remaining between them. Germline assignment: CDR1 SGHTA and CDR2 FQGTGA. The CDR3 covers 14 residues. The CDR3 sequence: CASSLMSTDNEQFF. The CDR3, as DNA: TGTGCCAGCAGCTTAATGTCTACAGACAATGAGCAGTTCTTC.

As for this clone: Distinct nucleotide sequences in the sample also encode this CDR3. The chain has TRBV12-3 or TRBV12-4 and TRBJ1-1; D perhaps matches TRBD1 (5 bases). CDR3 length equals 13 residues. V was cut by 3 bases and J by 2 bases, with 7 bases left in between. The CDR3 DNA reads TGTGCCAGCAGTTTTCAGGGAAACACTGAAGCTTTCTTT. Residues: CASSFQGNTEAFF.